This T cell receptor beta chain came from a study of blood T cell repertoires in COVID-19. Background on the study: Sample material is recorded as cDNA or gDNA derived from T cells, B-cell-depleted T cells, or PBMCs.

Cohort assignment relied on participant-reported clinical history. V lost 3 bases to trimming and J lost 8 bases, with 11 bases between them. The CDR3 has 13 amino acids. Germline assignment: CDR1 KGHSH and CDR2 LQKENI. Sequenced by immunoSEQ multiplex PCR; TCRdb stores in-frame clones only, minus some. The table records more than 250,000 clones, nearly 90% of them present only once. This clonotype originated in a woman aged 18-29 years with acute COVID-19. The chain uses TRBV18 and TRBJ1-5; no firm D call. Sequenced: PBMCs or T cells enriched from blood (not recorded which). CDR3 sequence reads: CASSPTAAEPQHF. CDR3 sequence (DNA): TGTGCCAGCTCACCTACGGCGGCTGAGCCCCAGCATTTT.